The source of this T cell receptor (beta chain) is a study of blood T cell repertoires in COVID-19. Study-wide context: Material from acute and convalescent COVID-19 was sourced from the United States, Italy and Spain.

Under the authors' procedure: Reference gene primer amplification gave estimated nucleated cell counts. The table came from immunoSEQ multiplex PCR; TCRdb's copy has only in-frame clones and leaves some out. That table gives V, J and clone size, and the DNA gave D and trimming. The data show 150,000 to 200,000 clones, roughly four fifths seen once. V lost 5 bases, J lost 4 bases, and 11 bases lay in between. The CDR3 runs 13 residues. The sample taken for sequencing was peripheral blood. The gene calls are TRBV12-3 or TRBV12-4 and TRBJ1-2; a possible D gene is TRBD1 (6 bases). The sequence was obtained from a woman in her 30s with acute or convalescent COVID-19. CDR3 sequence (DNA): TGTGCCAGCAGTCCAGGACAGCTCTATGGCTACACCTTC. Residues: CASSPGQLYGYTF.